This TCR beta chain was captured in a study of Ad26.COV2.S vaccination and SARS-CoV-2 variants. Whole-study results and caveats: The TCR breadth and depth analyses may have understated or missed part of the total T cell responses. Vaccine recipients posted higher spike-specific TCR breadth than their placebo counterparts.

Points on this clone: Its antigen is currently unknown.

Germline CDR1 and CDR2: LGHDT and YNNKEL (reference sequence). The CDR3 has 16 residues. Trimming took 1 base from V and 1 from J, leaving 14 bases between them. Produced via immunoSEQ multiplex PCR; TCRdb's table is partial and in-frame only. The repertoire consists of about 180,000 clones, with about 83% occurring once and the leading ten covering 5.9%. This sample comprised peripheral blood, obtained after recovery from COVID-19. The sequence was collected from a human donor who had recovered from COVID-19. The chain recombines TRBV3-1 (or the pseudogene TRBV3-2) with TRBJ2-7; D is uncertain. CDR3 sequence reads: CASSQVSGLYSYEQYF. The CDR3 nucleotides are TGTGCCAGCAGCCAAGTTTCGGGCTTATATTCCTACGAGCAGTACTTC.